This TCR beta chain came from a study of T cells in Graves' hyperthyroidism and ophthalmopathy. Enrolled ophthalmopathy patients presented with a Clinical Activity Score of at least 3, a NOSPECS grade of at least 4, and disease duration under 3 months. Pregnant or lactating patients were excluded, as were those with uncontrolled infection or other autoimmune disease. This clonotype has at least ten counts. RNA transcripts were the template for amplifying TCR beta CDR3 regions. HTBI primers drove first-round RT-PCR of the TCR CDR3. TCRdb re-derived calls from the multiplex PCR reads in MiXCR, one entry per CDR3 protein. The repertoire holds around 300,000 distinct CDR3 sequences, with roughly 19% as singletons. Source material: blood. The source of this sequence is a man aged 50 to 60 with Graves' ophthalmopathy.

CDR3 protein: CASSTDYTDTQYF. The CDR3 DNA follows: TGTGCCAGCTCAACCGACTACACAGATACGCAGTATTTT. V gene TRBV18 combines with J gene TRBJ2-3, with D tentatively TRBD2 (5 bases). In germline, CDR1 is KGHSH, CDR2 LQKENI. The CDR3 totals 13 residues. V lost 5 bases and J lost 2, with 8 bases in between. Full variable domain (rest looked up from reference TRBV18 and TRBJ2-3): NAGVMQNPRHLVRRRGQEARLRCSPMKGHSHVYWYRQLPEEGLKFMVYLQKENIIDESGMPKERFSAEFPKEGPSILRIQQVVRGDSAAYFCASSTDYTDTQYFGPGTRLTVL.